These 23 T cell receptor beta chains originate from one sample sequenced in a study of blood T cell repertoires in COVID-19. The assay was immunoSEQ multiplex PCR, and TCRdb's table has in-frame clones only and misses some. In the table there are 100,000 to 150,000 clones, 85% of which are singletons. Sequences were obtained from peripheral blood. Receptors originate from an elderly woman with acute or convalescent COVID-19.

This clone was counted a few times. The chain employs TRBV5-1 and TRBJ2-1; 7 nucleotides agree with TRBD1. The ends lost 7 bases at V and 2 bases at J; junction bases unmatched: 6. This CDR3 region has 14 residues. Germline loops: CDR1 SGHRS, CDR2 YFSETQ. The CDR3, as DNA: TGCGCCAGCGGAGACAGGGCAACCTACAATGAGCAGTTCTTC. Translated, it gives CASGDRATYNEQFF.

This chain links TRBV6-5 with TRBJ1-6; 8 positions match TRBD1. The V and J ends lost 6 bases and 7 bases, in that order; junction bases with no gene match: 8. This CDR3 spans 15 amino acids. Germline assignment: CDR1 MNHEY and CDR2 SVGAGI. DNA of the CDR3: TGTGCCAGCAGGGCACAGGGGGATGGAAATTCACCCCTCCACTTT. This sequence encodes CASRAQGDGNSPLHF.

The genes are TRBV7-9 and TRBJ1-4, with 8 bases identical to TRBD1. Germline lookup yields CDR1 SEHNR and CDR2 FQNEAQ (reference sequence). The V segment lost 5 bases and the J segment 3 bases; nucleotides outside the gene matches: 14. This CDR3 has 18 amino acids. CDR3 sequence (DNA): TGTGCCAGCAGCACTAACGTCCCGGGACAGGTTCCTAATGAAAAACTGTTTTTT. Residues: CASSTNVPGQVPNEKLFF.

The chain carries TRBV5-1 and TRBJ2-6; no clear D gene. The CDR3 sequence is 17 residues long. Germline CDR1 reads SGHRS; CDR2 reads YFSETQ. V was cut by 1 base and J by 1 base, with 12 bases left in between. The CDR3 loop is CASSLSPPVSGANVLTF. CDR3 bases: TGCGCCAGCAGCTTGTCCCCTCCAGTATCTGGGGCCAACGTCCTGACTTTC.

The chain recombines TRBV9 with TRBJ1-1, with D unresolved. CDR1 SGDLS and CDR2 YYNGEE come from the germline V gene. The CDR3 covers 13 residues. The V end was cut by 0 bases, the J end by 9 bases, with 12 bases between. This CDR3 reads CASSVGTGNKAFF. CDR3 DNA sequence: TGTGCCAGCAGCGTAGGGACCGGGAACAAAGCTTTCTTT.

The chain is built from TRBV10-1 and TRBJ1-6; D gene unclear. V was pared by 11 bases and J by 7 bases, with 18 bases between. The CDR3 runs 14 residues. The germline V gene encodes CDR1 WNHNN and CDR2 SYGVQD (reference sequence). CDR3: CARIDTRENSPLHF. DNA for the CDR3: TGCGCCCGGATCGACACCCGGGAAAATTCACCCCTCCACTTT.

The V call is TRBV29-1, the J call TRBJ2-2; TRBD1 might be the D (5 bases). The V gene's germline CDR1 is SQVTM and CDR2 ANQGSEA. Trimming stripped 6 bases from V and 0 bases from J, with 8 bases between. The CDR3 loop spans 13 amino acids. DNA of the CDR3: TGCAGCGTGGACAATTCGAACACCGGGGAGCTGTTTTTT. This sequence encodes CSVDNSNTGELFF.

The chain uses TRBV19 and TRBJ1-5; D unclear. The ends were cut back, 1 base at V and 7 bases at J, with 8 bases in the middle. Germline V gene data show CDR1 as LNHDA and CDR2 as SQIVND (reference sequence). The CDR3 runs 13 residues. This chain's CDR3 is CASSIGAGQPQHF. The CDR3 DNA follows: TGTGCCAGTAGTATAGGGGCGGGACAGCCCCAGCATTTT.

The chain carries TRBV5-1 and TRBJ2-1; 8 nucleotides match TRBD1. The ends lost 1 base at V and 9 bases at J; junction bases unmatched: 12. There are 16 residues in the CDR3. Per the germline V gene, CDR1 is SGHRS and CDR2 is YFSETQ. CDR3 residues: CASSLFPLTGDSEQFF. DNA for the CDR3: TGCGCCAGCAGCTTGTTCCCTCTGACAGGGGATAGTGAGCAGTTCTTC.

The chain couples TRBV11-2 to TRBJ2-1, with 8 bases identical to TRBD2. CDR1 is SGHAT, CDR2 FQNNGV, per germline. This CDR3 region has 14 residues. Trimming took 3 bases from V and 5 from J; bases not matched to a gene: 3. The CDR3 DNA sequence: TGTGCCAGCAGCTTCAGCGGGGGCCACAATGAGCAGTTCTTC. Amino acids: CASSFSGGHNEQFF.

The chain recombines TRBV7-9 with TRBJ1-5, with 8 bases aligning to TRBD1. This CDR3 contains 12 residues. The germline V gene has CDR1 SEHNR and CDR2 FQNEAQ (reference sequence). The trim removed 6 bases at V and 10 bases at J, leaving 5 bases unmatched. CDR3 sequence (DNA): TGTGCCAGCAGTTACGGACAGGGTCCCCAGCATTTT. As protein: CASSYGQGPQHF.

The chain uses TRBV12-3 or TRBV12-4 and TRBJ2-7; tentative D call: TRBD2 (6 bases). Trimming pared 5 bases from V and 5 bases from J, leaving 7 bases between. The CDR3 runs 11 residues. The CDR3 region is CASSGRHEQYF. The CDR3 DNA sequence: TGTGCCAGCAGTGGGAGGCACGAGCAGTACTTC.

In its sample, this clone was seen once. The chain carries TRBV4-2 and TRBJ1-2, with D hard to call. V lost 5 bases to trimming and J lost 7 bases, with 17 bases between them. CDR3 length: 14 amino acids. Germline loops: CDR1 LGHNA, CDR2 YNFKEQ. In DNA, the CDR3 is TGTGCCAGCAGCTATACCGGGCCTGAGGGTGGCTACACCTTC. Amino acids: CASSYTGPEGGYTF.

CDR3 sequence reads: CASSPDRGDTEAFF. CDR3 nucleotides: TGTGCCAGCAGCCCGGACAGGGGGGACACTGAAGCTTTCTTT. The chain combines TRBV6-5 with TRBJ1-1, with 10 nucleotides matching TRBD1. Germline values: CDR1 MNHEY, CDR2 SVGAGI. This CDR3 spans 14 amino acids. V lost 6 bases to trimming and J lost 3 bases; unmatched junction nucleotides: 4.

CDR3 protein: CASSPRQGSYEQYF. The CDR3 bases are TGCGCCAGCAGCCCTAGACAGGGTTCCTACGAGCAGTACTTC. The chain has TRBV5-1 and TRBJ2-7; 7 bases fit TRBD1. Germline CDR1 and CDR2: SGHRS and YFSETQ. With V trimmed by 4 bases and J by 1 base, 5 bases remained unmatched. This CDR3 contains 14 residues. The full variable domain, its missing parts supplied by reference TRBV5-1 and TRBJ2-7, is KAGVTQTPRYLIKTRGQQVTLSCSPISGHRSVSWYQQTPGQGLQFLFEYFSETQRNKGNFPGRFSGRQFSNSRSEMNVSTLELGDSALYLCASSPRQGSYEQYFGPGTRLTVT.

The rearrangement uses TRBV7-3 and TRBJ2-3, with D tentatively TRBD1 (6 bases). V was shortened by 10 bases and J by 0 bases, with 11 bases between the two germline ends. CDR1 and CDR2 (germline): SGHTA, FQGTGA. The CDR3 length is 13 residues. For the CDR3, the DNA is TGTGCCACCTCGGGACAAAGCACAGATACGCAGTATTTT. Protein product: CATSGQSTDTQYF.

This chain joins TRBV12-3 or TRBV12-4 and TRBJ2-2; tentatively, D is TRBD1 (6 bases). CDR3 length: 13 amino acids. V shed 6 bases and J shed 5 bases, with 10 bases lying between them. The CDR3 DNA reads TGTGCCAGCAGGATAGGGGGAACCGGGGAGCTGTTTTTT. It specifies CASRIGGTGELFF.

The rearrangement joins TRBV9 to TRBJ2-4, with 8 nucleotides matching TRBD2. Losses at the gene ends were 1 base for V and 2 bases for J; bases not matched to a gene: 2. The CDR3 consists of 15 residues. Germline CDR1 SGDLS, CDR2 YYNGEE. The CDR3 here is CASSVSGGPKNIQYF. CDR3 DNA sequence: TGTGCCAGCAGCGTAAGCGGGGGACCCAAAAACATTCAGTACTTC.

J is TRBJ1-1 and V is TRBV5-1, with D maybe TRBD1 (5 bases). This CDR3 is built from 13 residues. Germline V gene data show CDR1 as SGHRS and CDR2 as YFSETQ. Trimming pared 0 bases from V and 10 bases from J, leaving 13 bases between. DNA for the CDR3: TGCGCCAGCAGCTTGGCCTCAGGGCTTGGAGCTTTCTTT. Protein product: CASSLASGLGAFF.

J is TRBJ1-6 and V is TRBV19; 7 bases map to TRBD1. V lost 7 bases to trimming and J lost 9 bases; unmatched junction nucleotides: 12. The CDR3 spans 15 residues. Germline-derived CDR1 and CDR2 are LNHDA and SQIVND (reference sequence). CDR3 in amino acids: CASTVGQDQGSPLHF. CDR3 DNA: TGTGCCAGTACCGTAGGACAGGACCAGGGTTCACCCCTCCACTTT.

The chain joins TRBV19 to TRBJ1-5; D gene ambiguous. The V and J ends lost 3 bases and 3 bases respectively, with 18 bases between them. CDR3 length: 17 residues. The germline CDR1 and CDR2 sequences are LNHDA and SQIVND (reference sequence). DNA for the CDR3: TGTGCCAGTAGTATCAGCCCCGACAAGCGGCTCAATCAGCCCCAGCATTTT. Amino acids: CASSISPDKRLNQPQHF.

The chain couples TRBV6-1 to TRBJ2-3, with unresolved D. Germline CDR1 is MNHNS and CDR2 is SASEGT. Deletions cut 0 bases from V and 1 base from J, with 14 bases between. The CDR3 is 17 residues long. DNA of the CDR3: TGTGCCAGCAGTGAAGCGCTGGGCAAATCGGGCACAGATACGCAGTATTTT. As protein: CASSEALGKSGTDTQYF.

The gene calls are TRBV7-3 and TRBJ2-7; tentatively, D is TRBD1 (6 bases). This CDR3 contains 13 residues. Trimming took off 5 bases at V and 3 bases at J, with 11 bases between the two ends. The V gene's germline CDR1 is SGHTA and CDR2 FQGTGA. CDR3 in amino acids: CASSQGQNYEQYF. Written as DNA, the CDR3 is TGTGCCAGCAGCCAAGGACAGAACTACGAGCAGTACTTC.